The 5 T cell receptor beta chains presented below share a single source sample, sequenced in a study of T cell repertoires in cytomegalovirus infection. TCRdb re-called the reads through MiXCR, storing one row per CDR3 protein. The top ten clones hold around 70% of a sample with over 55,000 distinct CDR3 sequences, around 20% of them seen once. Antigens of these TCRs are unknown. The sample was CD8+ T cells from cultured PBMCs, taken from culture after CMV antigen stimulation. These receptors were taken from a human donor in good health (CMV status not recorded). Some clones in this sample may be carry-over from other donors' samples.

This chain uses TRBV10-2 with TRBJ2-5, with 7 bases matching TRBD2. CDR3 length equals 15 residues. CDR1 is WSHSY, CDR2 SAAADI, per germline. V trimming: 4 bases; J trimming: 4 bases; junction bases outside the gene matches: 9. CDR3 in DNA: TGCGCCAGCAGTGGGACTAGTAGTCCGGGAGAGACCCAGTACTTC. Protein: CASSGTSSPGETQYF.

This clonotype was counted only a few times. The V and J genes are TRBV7-9 and TRBJ2-5, with D possibly called TRBD1 or TRBD2 (5 bases each). CDR1 is SEHNR and CDR2 is FQNEAQ in the germline V gene (reference sequence). This CDR3 contains 15 residues. V dropped 5 bases and J dropped 0 bases, with 13 bases sitting between them. This CDR3 reads CASSPRGPNQETQYF. The CDR3, as DNA: TGTGCCAGCAGCCCCCGGGGCCCGAACCAAGAGACCCAGTACTTC.

The chain uses TRBV7-6 and TRBJ2-1; a possible D gene is TRBD2 (6 bases). Germline-derived CDR1 and CDR2 are SGHVS and FNYEAQ. The CDR3 sequence is 14 residues long. With 1 base removed from V and 10 bases from J, the gap between germline ends came to 14 bases. In DNA form, the CDR3 reads TGTGCCAGCAGCTTAGGGGGGGAGGCCGGGGAGCAGTTCTTC. Its translation: CASSLGGEAGEQFF.

The chain uses TRBV6-2 or TRBV6-3 and TRBJ1-6; D unclear. This CDR3 spans 15 amino acids. CDR1 is MNHEY and CDR2 is SVGEGT in the germline V gene. V was trimmed by 0 bases and J by 10 bases, leaving 13 bases between them. This chain's CDR3 is CASSYSLKINSPLHF. CDR3 nucleotides: TGTGCCAGCAGTTACTCTCTGAAGATCAACTCACCCCTCCACTTT.

This clonotype was counted only a few times. This chain uses TRBV6-2 or TRBV6-3 with TRBJ2-7; D unresolved. Germline V gene lookup returns CDR1 MNHEY and CDR2 SVGEGT. The V end lost 3 bases, the J end lost 1 base, and 7 bases lay between the germline ends. The CDR3 contains 13 residues. The CDR3 region is CASSYPGSYEQYF. CDR3 nucleotide sequence: TGTGCCAGCAGTTATCCGGGTTCCTACGAGCAGTACTTC.